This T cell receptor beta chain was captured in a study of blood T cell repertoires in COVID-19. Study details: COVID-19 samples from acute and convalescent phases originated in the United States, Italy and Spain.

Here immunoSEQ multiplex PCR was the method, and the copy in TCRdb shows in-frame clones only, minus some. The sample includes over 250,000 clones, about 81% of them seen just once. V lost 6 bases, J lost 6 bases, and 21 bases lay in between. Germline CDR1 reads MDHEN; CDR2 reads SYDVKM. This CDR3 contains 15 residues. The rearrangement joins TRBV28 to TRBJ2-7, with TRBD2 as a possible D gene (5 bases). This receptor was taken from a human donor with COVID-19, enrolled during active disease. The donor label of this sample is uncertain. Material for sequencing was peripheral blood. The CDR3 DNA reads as TGTGCCAGCAGGGTATCAAAGGCAGGACTGGGCGAGCAGTACTTC. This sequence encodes CASRVSKAGLGEQYF.